Shown below are 13 T cell receptor beta chains from a single sample sequenced in a study of T cells in Graves' hyperthyroidism and ophthalmopathy. Amplification yielded TCR beta CDR3 regions, with RNA transcripts as the source. RT-PCR in the first round (using the HTBI primer set) targeted the TCR CDR3. MiXCR was run by TCRdb on the multiplex PCR reads, yielding one entry per CDR3 protein. The repertoire holds about 760,000 distinct CDR3 sequences, with just over 35% as singletons. The sequenced sample was blood. These receptors were obtained from a woman between 40 and 50 years old with Graves' hyperthyroidism.

The gene calls are TRBV10-1 and TRBJ2-7, with D possibly TRBD2 on 5 matching bases. The V end was cut by 8 bases, the J end by 7 bases, with 15 bases between. The CDR3 totals 12 residues. Germline V lookup: CDR1 WNHNN, CDR2 SYGVQD (reference sequence). The CDR3 coding sequence is TGCGCCAGCTCGGACGGAGGCGGGGAGCAGTACTTC. This sequence encodes CASSDGGGEQYF.

J is TRBJ1-1 and V is TRBV6-1; D is possibly TRBD1 (6 bases). Trimming removed 11 bases from V and 7 bases from J, with 23 bases in between. Germline V lookup: CDR1 MNHNS, CDR2 SASEGT. This CDR3 spans 14 amino acids. CDR3 DNA: TGTGCCGTCAGTGAGAAAGTGGCAGGGGATGAAGCTTTCTTT. As protein: CAVSEKVAGDEAFF.

The J gene is TRBJ1-1, the V gene TRBV13; TRBD1 aligns across 7 bases. Trimming at V came to 3 bases and at J to 7 bases, leaving 11 bases not matched to a gene. This CDR3 has 15 residues. CDR1 and CDR2 from the germline V gene are PRHDT and FYEKMQ (reference sequence). CDR3 sequence reads: CASSFSPTGADEAFF. The CDR3 DNA follows: TGTGCCAGCAGCTTCTCCCCCACAGGGGCTGATGAAGCTTTCTTT.

This clonotype was detected many times. This chain connects TRBV12-3 or TRBV12-4 to TRBJ1-1; D unclear. Trimming removed 1 base at V and 5 bases at J, with 8 bases between. This CDR3 comprises 13 residues. The CDR3 loop is CASSLDLGTEAFF. DNA for the CDR3: TGTGCCAGCAGTTTAGATTTGGGAACTGAAGCTTTCTTT.

This clonotype was detected many times. V usage is TRBV19 and J usage is TRBJ2-7, with a weak D call TRBD2 (5 bases). The CDR3 consists of 12 residues. Trimming left V 4 bases short and J 9 bases short, with 13 bases between. CDR1 and CDR2 from the germline V gene are LNHDA and SQIVND (reference sequence). The CDR3, as DNA: TGTGCCAGTAGTACGGGGTTGGACGGGCAGTACTTC. Translated, it gives CASSTGLDGQYF.

With regard to this clonotype: At one end the junction does not follow the germline gene, possibly because of a read error. V and J are TRBV10-3 and TRBJ2-6; 8 bases are shared with TRBD1. The CDR3 length is 14 residues. Germline V gene data show CDR1 as ENHRY and CDR2 as SYGVKD. CDR3 region: CAISEAQGANVLTF. CDR3 nucleotides: TGTGCCATCAGTGAGGCGCAGGGGGCGAACGTCCTGACTTTC.

Concerning this clonotype itself: A much larger clone lies one base from this, so it may be a read error. This sequence joins TRBV20-1 and TRBJ2-5; D remains unclear. The CDR3 totals 14 residues. CDR1 and CDR2 (germline): DFQATT, SNEGSKA (reference sequence). DNA for the CDR3: TGCAGTGCTTTAGACGTTGAGTACCAAGAGACCCTGTACTTC. This translates into CSALDVEYQETLYF.

The chain recombines TRBV7-9 with TRBJ2-7; 11 nucleotides align to TRBD2. The junction had 11 bases not matched to a gene; V was cut back by 5 bases and J by 2 bases. The CDR3 is 17 amino acids. Per germline, CDR1 SEHNR and CDR2 FQNEAQ (reference sequence). The CDR3 here is CASSASGTSGSTYEQYF. The DNA of the CDR3 is TGTGCCAGCAGCGCGAGCGGGACTAGCGGTTCTACCTACGAGCAGTACTTC.

This clonotype was seen a single time. A read error may produce the germline difference seen at one junction end. This chain uses TRBV9 with TRBJ2-5; TRBD1 is a possible D gene (6 bases). The germline gives CDR1 SGDLS, CDR2 YYNGEE. The CDR3 runs to 21 residues. The DNA for the CDR3 is TGTGCCAGCCAGATTGACAAACAGCGTAAATGGTGTTGGACAGCTCAAGAGACCCGGTACTTC. Translated: CASQIDKQRKWCWTAQETRYF.

This rearrangement joins TRBV20-1 to TRBJ2-5; 14 nucleotides line up with TRBD2. The CDR3 is made up of 17 amino acids. Trimming cost V 0 bases and J 2 bases; bases outside gene matches: 5. The germline CDR1 and CDR2 sequences are DFQATT and SNEGSKA (reference sequence). The CDR3, as DNA: TGCAGTGCTAGAGATCCCCGGACTAGCGGGAGGCAAGAGACCCAGTACTTC. Protein: CSARDPRTSGRQETQYF.

This sequence joins TRBV2 and TRBJ2-1, with TRBD2 as a possible D gene (5 bases). Per the germline V gene, CDR1 is SNHLY and CDR2 is FYNNEI. V dropped 7 bases and J dropped 8 bases, with 15 bases sitting between them. The CDR3 runs 13 residues. The CDR3 region is CASKSGSAHEQFF. In DNA form, the CDR3 reads TGTGCCAGCAAATCGGGATCAGCCCATGAGCAGTTCTTC.

This chain connects TRBV7-8 to TRBJ1-1, with unresolved D. This CDR3 is 15 amino acids long. Trimming removed 5 bases at V and 1 base at J, with 14 bases between. Germline CDR1 SGHVS, CDR2 FQNEAQ. The CDR3 region is CASSPRRLGNTEAFF. The CDR3 DNA reads TGTGCCAGCAGCCCCCGGAGGCTTGGGAACACTGAAGCTTTCTTT.

Many counts were recorded for this clonotype. J is TRBJ2-7 and V is TRBV7-9, with D uncertain. The CDR3 runs 16 residues. V was pared by 5 bases and J by 1 base, with 18 bases between. From germline, CDR1 is SEHNR and CDR2 FQNEAQ (reference sequence). The DNA of the CDR3 is TGTGCCAGCAGCGGCCGCCGGCAGGAACCGTCCTACGAGCAGTACTTC. Protein: CASSGRRQEPSYEQYF.